This T cell receptor beta chain is drawn from a study of cytomegalovirus exposure and HLA in healthy donors. Whole-study results and caveats: About 87% or about 30% of the time was how often most TCR beta V segments were productive, according to an earlier analysis. In a later analysis, DRB1 alleles had the most associated TCRs; HLA-C alleles the fewest. An analysis that was carried out later associated about 17,000 TCR beta sequences with HLA alleles at 0.05 false discovery rate.

PCR amplification relied on 60 Vbeta primers (plus 13 Jbeta primers). Source study methods: In a later analysis, some 10 million of about 80 million unique beta chains occurred in at least two donors. Clones were sequenced by immunoSEQ multiplex PCR, and TCRdb holds only the in-frame ones, with some missing. V and J calls and clone size are those listed in that table; D and trimming were worked out from the DNA. The sample has about 130,000 clones, roughly 62% seen once. Looked up from germline, CDR1 is SSHAT and CDR2 is FNYEAQ (reference sequence). This CDR3 is 13 amino acids long. This clone was seen once. Its target is not known. At one boundary the junction diverges from the germline segment, which might be a read error.

This TCR came from a man under 40 in good health and CMV-seropositive. The chain employs TRBV7-7 and TRBJ1-1; no definite D call. The sequencing input was PBMCs. CDR3 coding DNA: TGTGCTAGCAGCTACGACAAGAACACTGAAGCTTTCTTT. Protein sequence: CASSYDKNTEAFF.